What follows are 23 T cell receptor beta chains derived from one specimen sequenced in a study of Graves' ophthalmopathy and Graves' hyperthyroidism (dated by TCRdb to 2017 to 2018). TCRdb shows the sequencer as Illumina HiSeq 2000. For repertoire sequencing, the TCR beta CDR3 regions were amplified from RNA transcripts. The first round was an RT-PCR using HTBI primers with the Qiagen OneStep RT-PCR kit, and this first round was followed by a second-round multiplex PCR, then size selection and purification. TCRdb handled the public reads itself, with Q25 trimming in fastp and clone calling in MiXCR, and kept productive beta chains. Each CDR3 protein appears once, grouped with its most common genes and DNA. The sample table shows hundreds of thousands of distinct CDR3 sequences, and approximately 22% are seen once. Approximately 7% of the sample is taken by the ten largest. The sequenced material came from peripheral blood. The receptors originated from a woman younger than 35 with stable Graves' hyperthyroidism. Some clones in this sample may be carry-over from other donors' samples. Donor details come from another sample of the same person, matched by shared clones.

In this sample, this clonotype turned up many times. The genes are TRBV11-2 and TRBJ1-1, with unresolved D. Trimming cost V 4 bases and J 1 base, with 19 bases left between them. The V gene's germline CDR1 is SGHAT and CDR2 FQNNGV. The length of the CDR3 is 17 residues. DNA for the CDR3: TGTGCCAGCAGCTCCCACTTATGGCCAGCGACGAACACTGAAGCTTTCTTT. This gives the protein CASSSHLWPATNTEAFF.

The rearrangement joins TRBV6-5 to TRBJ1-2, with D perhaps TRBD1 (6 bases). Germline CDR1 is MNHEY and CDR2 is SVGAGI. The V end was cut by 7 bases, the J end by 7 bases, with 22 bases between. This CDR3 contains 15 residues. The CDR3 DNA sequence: TGTGCCAGCATTTCCTCCACAGGGAGCGCCATTGGCTACACCTTC. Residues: CASISSTGSAIGYTF.

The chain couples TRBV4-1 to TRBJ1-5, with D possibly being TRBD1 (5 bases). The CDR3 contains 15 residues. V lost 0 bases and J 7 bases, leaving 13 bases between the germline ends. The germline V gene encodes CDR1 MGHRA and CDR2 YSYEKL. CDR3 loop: CASSQEGVGGQPQHF. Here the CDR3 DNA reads TGCGCCAGCAGCCAAGAGGGGGTGGGGGGACAGCCCCAGCATTTT.

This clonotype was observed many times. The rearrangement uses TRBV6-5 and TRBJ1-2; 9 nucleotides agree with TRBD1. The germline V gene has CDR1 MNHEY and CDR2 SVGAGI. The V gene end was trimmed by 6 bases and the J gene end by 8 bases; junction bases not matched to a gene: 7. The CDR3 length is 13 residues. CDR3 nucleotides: TGTGCCAGCAGGACAGGGGGTTGGAAGGGCTACACCTTC. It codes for CASRTGGWKGYTF.

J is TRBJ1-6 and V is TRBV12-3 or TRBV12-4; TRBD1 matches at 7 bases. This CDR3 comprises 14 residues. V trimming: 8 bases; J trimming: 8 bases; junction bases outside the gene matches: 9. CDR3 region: CASGLQGRDSPLHF. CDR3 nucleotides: TGTGCCAGCGGCCTACAGGGGAGGGATTCACCCCTCCACTTT.

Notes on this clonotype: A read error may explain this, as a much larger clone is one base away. The CDR3 reads CACSFRQGAEAFF. CDR3 coding DNA: TGTGCCTGCAGCTTCCGACAAGGCGCTGAAGCTTTCTTT. The chain carries TRBV3-1 and TRBJ1-1; no definite D call. Germline CDR1 LGHDT, CDR2 YNNKEL (reference sequence). CDR3 length: 13 residues.

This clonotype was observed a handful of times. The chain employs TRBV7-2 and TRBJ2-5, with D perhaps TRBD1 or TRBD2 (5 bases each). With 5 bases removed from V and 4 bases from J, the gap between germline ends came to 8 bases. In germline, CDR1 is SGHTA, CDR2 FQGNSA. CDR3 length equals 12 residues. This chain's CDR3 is CASSRDRETQYF. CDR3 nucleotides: TGTGCCAGCAGCCGGGACCGAGAGACCCAGTACTTC.

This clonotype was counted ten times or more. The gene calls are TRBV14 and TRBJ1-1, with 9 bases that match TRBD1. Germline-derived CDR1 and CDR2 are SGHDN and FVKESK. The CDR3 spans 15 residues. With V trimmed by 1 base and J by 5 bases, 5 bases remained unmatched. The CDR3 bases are TGTGCCAGCAGCCAAGTCGGGACAGGGTGGACTGAAGCTTTCTTT. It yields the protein CASSQVGTGWTEAFF.

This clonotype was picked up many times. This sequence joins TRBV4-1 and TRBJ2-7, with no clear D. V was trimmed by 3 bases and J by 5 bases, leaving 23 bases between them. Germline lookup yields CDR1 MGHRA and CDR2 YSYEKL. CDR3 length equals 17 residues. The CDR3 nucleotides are TGCGCCAGCAGCCACCCGATTCAGAGACGAGAAGAGAACGAGCAGTACTTC. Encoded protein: CASSHPIQRREENEQYF.

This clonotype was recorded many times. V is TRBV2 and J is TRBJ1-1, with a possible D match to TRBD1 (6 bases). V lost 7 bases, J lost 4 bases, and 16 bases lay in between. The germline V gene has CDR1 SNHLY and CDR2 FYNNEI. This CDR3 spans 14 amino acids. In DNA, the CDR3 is TGTGCCAGCAACCAACAGGGTGTAAGCACTGAAGCTTTCTTT. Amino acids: CASNQQGVSTEAFF.

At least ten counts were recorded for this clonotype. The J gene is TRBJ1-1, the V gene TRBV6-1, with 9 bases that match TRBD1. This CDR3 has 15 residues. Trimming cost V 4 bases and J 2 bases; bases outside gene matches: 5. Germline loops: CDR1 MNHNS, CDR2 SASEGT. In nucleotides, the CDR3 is TGTGCCAGCAGTGCCGACACAGGGGGCAACACTGAAGCTTTCTTT. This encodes CASSADTGGNTEAFF.

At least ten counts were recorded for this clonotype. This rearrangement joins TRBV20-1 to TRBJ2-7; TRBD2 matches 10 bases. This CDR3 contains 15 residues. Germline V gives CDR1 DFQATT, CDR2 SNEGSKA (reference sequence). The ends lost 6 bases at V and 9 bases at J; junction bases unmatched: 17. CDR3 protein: CSAKAPSGSVWWQYF. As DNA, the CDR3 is TGCAGTGCGAAGGCTCCTAGCGGGAGTGTTTGGTGGCAGTACTTC.

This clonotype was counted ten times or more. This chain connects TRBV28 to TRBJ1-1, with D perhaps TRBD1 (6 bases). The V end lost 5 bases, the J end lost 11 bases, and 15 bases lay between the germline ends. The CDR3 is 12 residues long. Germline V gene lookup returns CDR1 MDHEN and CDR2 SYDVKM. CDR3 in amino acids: CASSVDSGAAFF. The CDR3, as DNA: TGTGCCAGCAGTGTGGACAGCGGCGCGGCTTTCTTT.

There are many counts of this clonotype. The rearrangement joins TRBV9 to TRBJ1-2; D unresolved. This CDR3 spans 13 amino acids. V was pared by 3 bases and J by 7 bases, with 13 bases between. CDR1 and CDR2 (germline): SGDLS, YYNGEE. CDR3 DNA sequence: TGTGCCAGCAGCGAACACGACACTGTTGGCTACACCTTC. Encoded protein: CASSEHDTVGYTF. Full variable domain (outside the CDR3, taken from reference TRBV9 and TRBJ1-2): DSGVTQTPKHLITATGQRVTLRCSPRSGDLSVYWYQQSLDQGLQFLIQYYNGEERAKGNILERFSAQQFPDLHSELNLSSLELGDSALYFCASSEHDTVGYTFGSGTRLTVV.

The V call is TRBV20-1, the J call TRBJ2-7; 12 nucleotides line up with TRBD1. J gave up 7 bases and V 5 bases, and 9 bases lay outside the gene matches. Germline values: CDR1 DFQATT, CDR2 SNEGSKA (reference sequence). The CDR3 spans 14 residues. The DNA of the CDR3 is TGCAGTGCTTACCCGGGACAGGGGGCGGGGGAGCAGTACTTC. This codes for CSAYPGQGAGEQYF.

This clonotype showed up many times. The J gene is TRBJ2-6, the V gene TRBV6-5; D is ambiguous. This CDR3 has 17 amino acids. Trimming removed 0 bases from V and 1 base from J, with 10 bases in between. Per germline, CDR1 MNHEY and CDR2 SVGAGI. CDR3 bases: TGTGCCAGCAGTTACTCGATAGTAGGGTCTGGGGCCAACGTCCTGACTTTC. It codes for CASSYSIVGSGANVLTF.

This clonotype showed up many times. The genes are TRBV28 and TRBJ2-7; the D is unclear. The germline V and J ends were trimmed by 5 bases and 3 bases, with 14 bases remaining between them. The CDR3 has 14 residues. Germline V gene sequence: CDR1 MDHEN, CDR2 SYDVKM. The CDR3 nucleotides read TGTGCCAGCAGTCGACTGTTCCATTTCTACGAGCAGTACTTC. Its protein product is CASSRLFHFYEQYF.

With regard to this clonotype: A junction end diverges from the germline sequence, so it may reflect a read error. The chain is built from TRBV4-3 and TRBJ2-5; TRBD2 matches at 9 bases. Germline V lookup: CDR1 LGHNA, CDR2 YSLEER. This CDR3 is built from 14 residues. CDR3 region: CASSLGLAVETRYF. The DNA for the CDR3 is TGCGCCAGCAGCCTGGGACTAGCTGTAGAGACCCGGTACTTC.

The CDR3 region has the DNA TGCAGCGTTTCGGGGGACTCTCCCCGTAACTATGGCTACACCTTC. Protein product: CSVSGDSPRNYGYTF. The chain recombines TRBV29-1 with TRBJ1-2; maybe TRBD1 (5 bases). Germline CDR1 and CDR2: SQVTM and ANQGSEA. CDR3 length: 15 amino acids. V lost 5 bases, J lost 1 base, and 17 bases lay in between.

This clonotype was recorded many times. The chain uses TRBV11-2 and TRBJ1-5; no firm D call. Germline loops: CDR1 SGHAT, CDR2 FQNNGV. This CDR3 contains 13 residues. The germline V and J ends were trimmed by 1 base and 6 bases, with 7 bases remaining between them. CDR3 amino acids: CASSLGATQPQHF. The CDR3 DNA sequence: TGTGCCAGCAGCTTAGGAGCTACTCAGCCCCAGCATTTT.

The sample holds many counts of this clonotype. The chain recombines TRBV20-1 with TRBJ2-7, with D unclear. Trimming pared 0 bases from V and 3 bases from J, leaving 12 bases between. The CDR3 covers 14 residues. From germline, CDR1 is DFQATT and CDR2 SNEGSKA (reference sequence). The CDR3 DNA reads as TGCAGTGCTAGAGATCAGTTCACCTACTACGAGCAGTACTTC. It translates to CSARDQFTYYEQYF.

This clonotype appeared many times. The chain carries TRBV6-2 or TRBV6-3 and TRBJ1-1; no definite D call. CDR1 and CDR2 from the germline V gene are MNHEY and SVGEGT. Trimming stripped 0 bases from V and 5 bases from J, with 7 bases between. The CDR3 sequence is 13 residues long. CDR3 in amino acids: CASSYSQLTEAFF. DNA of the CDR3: TGTGCCAGCAGTTACTCCCAGTTGACTGAAGCTTTCTTT.

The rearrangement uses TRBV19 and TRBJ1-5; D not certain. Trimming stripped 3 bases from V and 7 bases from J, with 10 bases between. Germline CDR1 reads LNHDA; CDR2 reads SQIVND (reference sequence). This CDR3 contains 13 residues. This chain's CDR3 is CASSIKFGQPQHF. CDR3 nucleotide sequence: TGTGCCAGTAGTATTAAATTTGGGCAGCCCCAGCATTTT.